This T cell receptor (beta chain) was identified in a study of long-term antiretroviral therapy in people with HIV. Findings and limits, study-wide: Researchers lacked any data on ART adherence, viral resistance or therapy changes. At every time point, clones expanded before ART dominated the repertoire. HIV repertoires spanned narrower CDR3 length ranges than controls.

J gave up 4 bases and V 4 bases, and 9 bases lay outside the gene matches. Germline V gene sequence: CDR1 SGHNT, CDR2 YYREEE (reference sequence). The length of the CDR3 is 15 residues. This clone appeared a single time. The target antigen is unknown. The cryopreserved samples used held roughly 0.9-11 million PBMC prior to extraction of DNA. Researchers report immunoSEQ v3.0 was run at survey level. Profiled with immunoSEQ multiplex PCR; TCRdb holds only in-frame clones, not every one. The top ten hold around 5.5% of the sample, which has 37,000 or so clones, 80% seen once. The sequencing used unsorted PBMCs, collected 3.4 years after starting antiretroviral therapy. V usage is TRBV5-4 and J usage is TRBJ2-3; 7 bases match TRBD2. The sequence was obtained from a man younger than 40 with HIV. CDR3 in DNA: TGTGCCAGCAGCGGGGGGGAGGATGGGTCAGATACGCAGTATTTT. This codes for CASSGGEDGSDTQYF.